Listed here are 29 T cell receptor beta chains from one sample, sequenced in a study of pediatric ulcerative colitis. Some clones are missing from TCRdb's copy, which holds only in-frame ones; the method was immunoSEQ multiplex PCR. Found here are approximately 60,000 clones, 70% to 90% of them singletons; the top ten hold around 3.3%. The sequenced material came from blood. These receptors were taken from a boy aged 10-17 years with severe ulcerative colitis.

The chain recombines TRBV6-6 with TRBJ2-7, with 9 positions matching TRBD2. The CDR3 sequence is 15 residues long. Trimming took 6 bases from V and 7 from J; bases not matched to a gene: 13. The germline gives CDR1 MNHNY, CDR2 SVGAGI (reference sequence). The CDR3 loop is CASRTGTSSNFEQYF. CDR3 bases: TGTGCCAGCAGGACCGGGACTAGCAGCAATTTTGAGCAGTACTTC.

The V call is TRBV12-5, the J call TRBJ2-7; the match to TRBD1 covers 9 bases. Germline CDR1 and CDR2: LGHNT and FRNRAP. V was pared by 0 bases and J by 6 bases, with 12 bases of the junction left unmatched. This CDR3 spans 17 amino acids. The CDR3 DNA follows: TGTGCTAGTGGTTTGGTACTCACATCGGGACAGGGCAGCGAGCAGTACTTC. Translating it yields CASGLVLTSGQGSEQYF.

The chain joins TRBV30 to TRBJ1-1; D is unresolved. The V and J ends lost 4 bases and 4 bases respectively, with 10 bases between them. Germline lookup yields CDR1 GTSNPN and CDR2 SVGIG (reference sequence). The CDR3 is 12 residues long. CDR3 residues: CAWKVSFTEAFF. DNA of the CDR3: TGTGCCTGGAAGGTGTCGTTCACTGAAGCTTTCTTT.

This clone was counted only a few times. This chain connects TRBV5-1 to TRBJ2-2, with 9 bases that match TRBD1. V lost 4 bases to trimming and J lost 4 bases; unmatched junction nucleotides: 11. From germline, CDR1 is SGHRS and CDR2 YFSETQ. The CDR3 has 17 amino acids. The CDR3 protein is CASSALGGQGSTGELFF. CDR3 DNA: TGCGCCAGCAGCGCCTTAGGGGGACAGGGTAGCACCGGGGAGCTGTTTTTT.

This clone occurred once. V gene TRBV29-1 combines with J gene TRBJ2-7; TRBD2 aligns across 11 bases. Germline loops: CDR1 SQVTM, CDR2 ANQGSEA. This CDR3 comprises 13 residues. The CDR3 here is CSAGTSGSYEQYF. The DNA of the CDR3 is TGCTCCGCCGGGACTAGCGGCTCCTACGAGCAGTACTTC.

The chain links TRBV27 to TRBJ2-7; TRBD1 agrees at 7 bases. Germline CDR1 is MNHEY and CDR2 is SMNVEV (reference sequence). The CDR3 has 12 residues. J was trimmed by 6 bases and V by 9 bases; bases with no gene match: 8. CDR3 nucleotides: TGTGCCAGTTGGGACAGAGTCGGCGAGCAGTACTTC. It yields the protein CASWDRVGEQYF.

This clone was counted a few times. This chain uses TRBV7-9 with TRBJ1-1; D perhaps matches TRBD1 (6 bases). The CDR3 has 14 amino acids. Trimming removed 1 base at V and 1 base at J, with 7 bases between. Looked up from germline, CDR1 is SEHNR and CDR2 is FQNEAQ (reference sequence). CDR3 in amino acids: CASSLGGQNTEAFF. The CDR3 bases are TGTGCCAGCAGCTTAGGGGGACAGAACACTGAAGCTTTCTTT.

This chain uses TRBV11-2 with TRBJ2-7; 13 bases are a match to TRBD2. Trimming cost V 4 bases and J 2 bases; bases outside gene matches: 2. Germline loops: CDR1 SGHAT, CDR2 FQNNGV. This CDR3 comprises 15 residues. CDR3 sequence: CASSSGLAGPYEQYF. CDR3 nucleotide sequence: TGTGCCAGCAGCTCGGGACTAGCGGGACCCTACGAGCAGTACTTC. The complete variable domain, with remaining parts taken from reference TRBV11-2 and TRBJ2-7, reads EAGVAQSPRYKIIEKRQSVAFWCNPISGHATLYWYQQILGQGPKLLIQFQNNGVVDDSQLPKDRFSAERLKGVDSTLKIQPAKLEDSAVYLCASSSGLAGPYEQYFGPGTRLTVT.

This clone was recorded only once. CDR3 nucleotides: TGTGCCAGCAGCTCCAGGCCGGGACAGGGGAAGTACGAGCAGTACTTC. It is translated as CASSSRPGQGKYEQYF. The chain is built from TRBV7-9 and TRBJ2-7; 10 bases match TRBD1. CDR3 length equals 16 residues. Looked up from germline, CDR1 is SEHNR and CDR2 is FQNEAQ (reference sequence). V shed 4 bases and J 4 bases; nucleotides not matched to a gene: 10.

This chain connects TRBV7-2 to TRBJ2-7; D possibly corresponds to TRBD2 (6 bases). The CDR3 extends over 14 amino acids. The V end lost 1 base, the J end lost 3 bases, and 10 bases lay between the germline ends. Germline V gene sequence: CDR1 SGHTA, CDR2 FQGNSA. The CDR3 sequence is CASSLGSGGYEQYF. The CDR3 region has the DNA TGTGCCAGCAGCTTAGGCTCCGGGGGCTACGAGCAGTACTTC.

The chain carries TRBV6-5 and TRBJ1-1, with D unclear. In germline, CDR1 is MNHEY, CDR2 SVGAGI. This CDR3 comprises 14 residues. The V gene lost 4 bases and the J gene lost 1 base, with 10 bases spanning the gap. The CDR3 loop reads CASSSLNKNTEAFF. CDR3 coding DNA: TGTGCCAGCAGTTCCCTCAACAAGAACACTGAAGCTTTCTTT.

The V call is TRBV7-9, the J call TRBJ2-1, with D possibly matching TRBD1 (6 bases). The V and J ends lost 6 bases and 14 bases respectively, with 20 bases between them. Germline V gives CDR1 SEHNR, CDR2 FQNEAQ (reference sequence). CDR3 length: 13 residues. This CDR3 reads CASSRPGTRREFF. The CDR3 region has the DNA TGTGCCAGCAGTCGGCCCGGGACAAGGCGGGAGTTCTTC.

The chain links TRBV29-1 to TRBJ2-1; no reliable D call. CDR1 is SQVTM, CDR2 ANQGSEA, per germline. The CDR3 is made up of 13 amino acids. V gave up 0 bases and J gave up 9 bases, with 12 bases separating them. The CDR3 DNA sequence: TGCAGCGTTGAAGAGGTAGAATTGGGTGAGCAGTTCTTC. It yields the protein CSVEEVELGEQFF.

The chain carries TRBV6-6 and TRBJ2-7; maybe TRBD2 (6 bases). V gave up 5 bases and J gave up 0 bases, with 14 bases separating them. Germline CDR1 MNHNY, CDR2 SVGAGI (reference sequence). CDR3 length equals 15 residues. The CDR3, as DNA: TGTGCCAGCAGTCAGCCGTGGCGGGACTCCTACGAGCAGTACTTC. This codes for CASSQPWRDSYEQYF.

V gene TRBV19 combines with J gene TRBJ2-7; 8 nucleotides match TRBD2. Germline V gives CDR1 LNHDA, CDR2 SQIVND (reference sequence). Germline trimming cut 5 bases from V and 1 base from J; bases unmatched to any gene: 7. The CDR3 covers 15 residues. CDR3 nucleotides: TGTGCCAGTAGTGTCGTAACTAGCGGATCCTACGAGCAGTACTTC. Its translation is CASSVVTSGSYEQYF.

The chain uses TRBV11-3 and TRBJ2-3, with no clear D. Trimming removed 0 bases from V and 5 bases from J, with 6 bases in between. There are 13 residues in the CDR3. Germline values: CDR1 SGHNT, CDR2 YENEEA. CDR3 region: CASSLEAGDTQYF. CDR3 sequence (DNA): TGTGCCAGCAGCTTAGAAGCAGGAGATACGCAGTATTTT.

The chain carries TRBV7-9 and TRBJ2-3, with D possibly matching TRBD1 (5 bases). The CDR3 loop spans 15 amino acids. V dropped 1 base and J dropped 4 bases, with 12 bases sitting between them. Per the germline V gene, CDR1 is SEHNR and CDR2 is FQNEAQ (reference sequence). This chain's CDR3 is CASSLVEVGADTQYF. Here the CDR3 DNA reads TGTGCCAGCAGCTTAGTAGAGGTAGGGGCAGATACGCAGTATTTT.

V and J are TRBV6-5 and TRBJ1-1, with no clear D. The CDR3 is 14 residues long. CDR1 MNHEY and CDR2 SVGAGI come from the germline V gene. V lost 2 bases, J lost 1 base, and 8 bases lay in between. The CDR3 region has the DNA TGTGCCAGCAGTTACATCTCAGGGAACACTGAAGCTTTCTTT. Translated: CASSYISGNTEAFF.

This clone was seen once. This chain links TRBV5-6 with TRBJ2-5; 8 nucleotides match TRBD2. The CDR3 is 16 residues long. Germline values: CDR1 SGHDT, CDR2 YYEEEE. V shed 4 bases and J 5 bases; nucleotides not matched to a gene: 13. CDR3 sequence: CASSRRGLAGGETQYF. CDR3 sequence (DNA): TGTGCCAGCAGCCGACGCGGACTAGCCGGAGGGGAGACCCAGTACTTC.

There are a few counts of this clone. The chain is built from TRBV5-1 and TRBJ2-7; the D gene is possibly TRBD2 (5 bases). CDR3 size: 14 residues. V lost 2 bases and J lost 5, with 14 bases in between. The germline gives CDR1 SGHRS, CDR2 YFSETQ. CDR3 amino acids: CASSFQEVWHEQYF. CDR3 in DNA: TGCGCCAGCAGCTTCCAGGAGGTTTGGCACGAGCAGTACTTC.

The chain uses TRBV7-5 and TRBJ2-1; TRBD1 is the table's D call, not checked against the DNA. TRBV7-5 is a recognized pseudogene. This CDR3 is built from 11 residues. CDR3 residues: CRGLANNEQFF. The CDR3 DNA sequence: TGTAGGGGGCTAGCGAACAATGAGCAGTTCTTC.

CDR3 DNA: TGTGCCAGCAGTGAAGGGGGCAGGGTCGGTACGCAGTATTTT. Translated, it gives CASSEGGRVGTQYF. J is TRBJ2-3 and V is TRBV2; perhaps TRBD1 as D (5 bases). V gave up 1 base and J gave up 8 bases, with 13 bases separating them. CDR3 length: 14 residues. Germline V gene lookup returns CDR1 SNHLY and CDR2 FYNNEI.

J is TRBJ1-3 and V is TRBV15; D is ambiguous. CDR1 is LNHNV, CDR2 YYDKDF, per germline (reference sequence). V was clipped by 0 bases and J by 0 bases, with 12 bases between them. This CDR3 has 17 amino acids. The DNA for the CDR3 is TGTGCCACCAGCAGAGAGCCGAGCCCGAGCTCTGGAAACACCATATATTTT. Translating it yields CATSREPSPSSGNTIYF. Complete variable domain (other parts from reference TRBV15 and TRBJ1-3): DAMVIQNPRYQVTQFGKPVTLSCSQTLNHNVMYWYQQKSSQAPKLLFHYYDKDFNNEADTPDNFQSRRPNTSFCFLDIRSPGLGDTAMYLCATSREPSPSSGNTIYFGEGSWLTVV.

CDR3 loop: CASSKQERSYNEQFF. As DNA, the CDR3 is TGTGCCAGTAGTAAACAGGAACGCTCCTACAATGAGCAGTTCTTC. J is TRBJ2-1 and V is TRBV19; a possible D gene is TRBD1 (5 bases). This CDR3 is built from 15 residues. Trimming took 4 bases from V and 0 from J, leaving 10 bases between them. Germline CDR1 reads LNHDA; CDR2 reads SQIVND (reference sequence).

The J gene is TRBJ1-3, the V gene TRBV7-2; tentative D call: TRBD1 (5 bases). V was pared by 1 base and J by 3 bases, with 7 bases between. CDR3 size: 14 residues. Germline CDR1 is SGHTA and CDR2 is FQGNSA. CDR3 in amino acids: CASSLGDVGNTIYF. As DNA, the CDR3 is TGTGCCAGCAGCTTAGGGGACGTTGGAAACACCATATATTTT. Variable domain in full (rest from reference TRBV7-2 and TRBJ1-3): GAGVSQSPSNKVTEKGKDVELRCDPISGHTALYWYRQSLGQGLEFLIYFQGNSAPDKSGLPSDRFSAERTGGSVSTLTIQRTQQEDSAVYLCASSLGDVGNTIYFGEGSWLTVV.

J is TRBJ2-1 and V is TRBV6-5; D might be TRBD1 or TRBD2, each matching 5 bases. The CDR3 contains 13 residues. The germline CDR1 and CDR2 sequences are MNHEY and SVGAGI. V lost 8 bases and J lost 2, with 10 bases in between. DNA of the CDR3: TGTGCCAGCCGGGACGGAACCTACAATGAGCAGTTCTTC. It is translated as CASRDGTYNEQFF.

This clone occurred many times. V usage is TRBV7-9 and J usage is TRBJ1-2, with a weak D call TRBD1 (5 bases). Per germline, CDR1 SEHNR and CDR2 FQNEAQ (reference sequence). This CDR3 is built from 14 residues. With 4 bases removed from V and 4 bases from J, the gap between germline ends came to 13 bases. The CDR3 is CASSSRAFGYGYTF. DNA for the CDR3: TGTGCCAGCAGCTCCAGGGCTTTTGGCTATGGCTACACCTTC.

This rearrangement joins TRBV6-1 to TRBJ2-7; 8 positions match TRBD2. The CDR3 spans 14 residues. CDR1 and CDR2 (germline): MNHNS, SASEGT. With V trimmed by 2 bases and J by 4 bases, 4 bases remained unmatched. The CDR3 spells CASSESSGSYEQYF. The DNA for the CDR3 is TGTGCCAGCAGTGAATCCAGCGGGAGTTACGAGCAGTACTTC.

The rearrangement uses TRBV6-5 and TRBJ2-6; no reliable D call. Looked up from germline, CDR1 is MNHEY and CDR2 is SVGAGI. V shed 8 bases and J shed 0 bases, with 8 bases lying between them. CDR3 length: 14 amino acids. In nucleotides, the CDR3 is TGTGCCAGCCGGCGAGACTCTGGGGCCAACGTCCTGACTTTC. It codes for CASRRDSGANVLTF.